Listed here is a single T cell receptor (beta chain). Its antigen is as yet unknown. These data are taken from a study of regulatory dendritic cells for organ transplantation. About the research overall: Monocytes received vitamin D3 on days 0 and 4, IL-10 on day 4. Dendritic cell cultures received LPS on day 6. Regarding the study as a whole: Among resting subsets, memory CD8+ cells contained the most alloreactive clonotypes. Alloreactive memory CD8+ T cell pools varied considerably between individuals.

This table comes from immunoSEQ multiplex PCR, and its TCRdb copy is limited to in-frame clones, with some not included. The sample records some 11,000 clones, just under 80% being singletons. CFSE-labeled sorted T cells met regulatory or mature dendritic cells for approximately 5 days. Germline V gene lookup returns CDR1 SGDLS and CDR2 YYNGEE. J lost 8 bases, V lost 3 bases, and 10 bases had no gene match. This CDR3 has 15 amino acids. Sequences were obtained from naive CD8+ T cells from blood cultured with regulatory dendritic cells. Subset indicated: CD45RA+ naive T cells. V is TRBV9 and J is TRBJ2-1; 8 bases fit TRBD1. The receptor's source is a human donor in good health. The CDR3 coding sequence is TGTGCCAGCAGCGCCCAGGGGGCCTCTGGCGATGAGCAGTTCTTC. Amino acids: CASSAQGASGDEQFF.